This T cell receptor beta chain was captured by sequencing in a study of blood T cells in healthy people across ages. Findings and caveats of the study: Measured against age, TCR beta diversity per million T cells decreased in a roughly linear manner.

A second PCR, run for 7 to 11 cycles, used a sample-barcoded 5' primer plus a J-beta primer mix. Paired-end reads containing CDR3 totaled no fewer than 3 million for each sample. TCRdb ran MiXCR on the 5' RACE reads and lists one entry per CDR3 protein. This table holds 540,000 or so distinct CDR3 sequences, roughly 48% found once. Germline V lookup: CDR1 DFQATT, CDR2 SNEGSKA (reference sequence). The CDR3 length is 12 residues. The V end was cut by 5 bases, the J end by 7 bases, with 14 bases between. As regards this clonotype: Its cognate antigen is unknown.

Each donor gave 9 to 10 milliliters of peripheral blood. The chain is built from TRBV20-1 and TRBJ1-2; D perhaps matches TRBD1 (5 bases). The source of this sequence is a man older than 75 in good health. Input material: blood. In DNA, the CDR3 is TGCAGTGCTTGGAAGGGGTCAGCTGGCTACACCTTC. This sequence encodes CSAWKGSAGYTF.